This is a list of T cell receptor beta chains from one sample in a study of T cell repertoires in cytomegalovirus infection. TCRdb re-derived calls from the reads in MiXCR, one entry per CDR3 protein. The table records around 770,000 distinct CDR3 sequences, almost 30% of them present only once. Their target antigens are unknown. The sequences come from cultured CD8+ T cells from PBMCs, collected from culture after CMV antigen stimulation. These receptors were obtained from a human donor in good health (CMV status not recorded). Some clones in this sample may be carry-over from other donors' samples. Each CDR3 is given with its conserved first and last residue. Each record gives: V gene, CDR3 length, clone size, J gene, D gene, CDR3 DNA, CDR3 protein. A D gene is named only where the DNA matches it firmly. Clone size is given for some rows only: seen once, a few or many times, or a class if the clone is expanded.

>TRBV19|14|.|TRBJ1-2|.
TGTGCCAGTTTTTCCATGGGATTTAACTATGGCTACACCTTC
CASFSMGFNYGYTF
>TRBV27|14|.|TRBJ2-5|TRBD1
TGTGCCAGCAGTCCCGACAGGGGGCATGAGACCCAGTACTTC
CASSPDRGHETQYF
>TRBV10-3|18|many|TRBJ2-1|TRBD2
TGTGCCATCAGTGATTATGTGACTAGCGGCCGCTCCTACAATGAGCAGTTCTTC
CAISDYVTSGRSYNEQFF
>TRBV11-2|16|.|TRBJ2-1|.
TGTGCCAGCAGCTTAGATACACTATACCGGGCCGATGAGCAGTTCTTC
CASSLDTLYRADEQFF
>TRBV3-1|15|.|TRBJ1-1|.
TGTGCCAGCAGCCAAGCGACTCCTATTAACACTGAAGCTTTCTTT
CASSQATPINTEAFF
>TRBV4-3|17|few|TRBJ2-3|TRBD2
TGCGCCAGCAGCCCTTGGAAGGTGGCGGGGGTCACAGATACGCAGTATTTT
CASSPWKVAGVTDTQYF
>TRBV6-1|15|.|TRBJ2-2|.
TGTGCCAGCAGTGAAGGGAGACTGGGAAGCGGGGAGCTGTTTTTT
CASSEGRLGSGELFF
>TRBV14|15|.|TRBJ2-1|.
TGTGCCAGCAGCAAGATAGGGGACTCCGGGCACGAGCAGTTCTTC
CASSKIGDSGHEQFF
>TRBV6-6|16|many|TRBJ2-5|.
TGTGCCAGCAGTTACACCGGGAAAGGAATAGGAGAGACCCAGTACTTC
CASSYTGKGIGETQYF
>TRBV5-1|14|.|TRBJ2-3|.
TGCGCCAGCAGCCGTAGCACTAGTGGAGATACGCAGTATTTT
CASSRSTSGDTQYF
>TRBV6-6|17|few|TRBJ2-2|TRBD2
TGTGCCAGCACTAGACTAGCGGGGGGCCCGGGCACCGGGGAGCTGTTTTTT
CASTRLAGGPGTGELFF
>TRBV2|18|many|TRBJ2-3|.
TGTGCCAGCAGTTCGAGGGGGGACACTAGCTCGTCCACAGATACGCAGTATTTT
CASSSRGDTSSSTDTQYF
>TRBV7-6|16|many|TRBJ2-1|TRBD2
TGTGCCAGCAGCTTAGCTTGGACGGGGGGGATGGGTGAGCAGTTCTTC
CASSLAWTGGMGEQFF
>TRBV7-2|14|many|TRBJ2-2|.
TGTGCCAGCAGCTTAGACTCCAACACCGGGGAGCTGTTTTTT
CASSLDSNTGELFF
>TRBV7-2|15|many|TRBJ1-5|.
TGTGCCAGCAGCTTGAGGGGGGATAGCAATCAGCCCCAGCATTTT
CASSLRGDSNQPQHF
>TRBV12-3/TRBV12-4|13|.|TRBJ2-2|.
TGTGCCAGCAGCCACTCGGGCACCGGGGAGCTGTTTTTT
CASSHSGTGELFF
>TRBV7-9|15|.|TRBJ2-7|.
TGTGCCAGCAGCTTAAATGGGGGGGGCGTCGACGAGCAGTACTTC
CASSLNGGGVDEQYF
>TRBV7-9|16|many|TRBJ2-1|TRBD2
TGTGCCAGCAGCTTGGTGAGCGGGGATACCTACAATGAGCAGTTCTTC
CASSLVSGDTYNEQFF
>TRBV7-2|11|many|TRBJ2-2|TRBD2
TGTGCCAGCACCCCCGGGGGGGAACTGTTTTTT
CASTPGGELFF
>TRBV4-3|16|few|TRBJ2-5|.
TGCGCCAGCAGCCAAGAAAATGTTGGGGTGGGAGAGACCCAGTACTTC
CASSQENVGVGETQYF
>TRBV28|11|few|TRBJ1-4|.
TGTGCCAGCACCTTCCCCCAAAAACTGTTTTTT
CASTFPQKLFF
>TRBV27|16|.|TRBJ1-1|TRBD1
TGTGCCAGCAGCCAAGGGACAGAGATCTTAAACACTGAAGCTTTCTTT
CASSQGTEILNTEAFF
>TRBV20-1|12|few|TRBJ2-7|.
TGCAGTGCTAGAGAAGAAGGGGGCGAGCAGTACTTC
CSAREEGGEQYF
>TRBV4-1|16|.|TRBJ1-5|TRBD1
TGCGCCAGCAGCCACGCGACAGGGTTCAGCAATCAGCCCCAGCATTTT
CASSHATGFSNQPQHF
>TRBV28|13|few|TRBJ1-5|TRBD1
TGTGCCAGCTATAAAGGGGGCAACCAGCCCCAGCATTTT
CASYKGGNQPQHF
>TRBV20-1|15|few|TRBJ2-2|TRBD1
TGCAGTGCTACCCCTGAGACAGGGGACACCGGGGAGCTGTTTTTT
CSATPETGDTGELFF
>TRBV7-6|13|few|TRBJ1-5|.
TGTGCCAGCAGCCGTCATCAGGATCAGCCCCAGCATTTT
CASSRHQDQPQHF
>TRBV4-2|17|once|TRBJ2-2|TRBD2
TGTGCCAGCAGCCAGGGACTAGCGGGGGGGCGGGCCGGGGAGCTGTTTTTT
CASSQGLAGGRAGELFF
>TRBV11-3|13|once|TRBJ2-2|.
TGTGCCAGCAGCACCGCTGTCACCGGGGAGCTGTTTTTT
CASSTAVTGELFF
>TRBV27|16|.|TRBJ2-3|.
TGTGCCAGCAGTTTATCCCGGGTCCGGAACACAGATACGCAGTATTTT
CASSLSRVRNTDTQYF
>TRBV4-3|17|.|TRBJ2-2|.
TGCGCCAGCAGCCAAGATATGGGGTACGCGAACACCGGGGAGCTGTTTTTT
CASSQDMGYANTGELFF
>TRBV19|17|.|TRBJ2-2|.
TGTGCCAGTAGTATAGTTCAGGGAAGAAGGAACACCGGGGAGCTGTTTTTT
CASSIVQGRRNTGELFF
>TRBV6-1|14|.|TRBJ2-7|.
TGTGCCAGCACCGGACGGACCGAGACCTACGAGCAGTACTTC
CASTGRTETYEQYF
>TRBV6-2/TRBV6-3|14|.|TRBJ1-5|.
TGTGCCAGCAGGTCCCAGGGGCACAATCAGCCCCAGCATTTT
CASRSQGHNQPQHF
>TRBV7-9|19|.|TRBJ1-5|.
TGTGCCAGCAGCTTAGAGGCGGGGCCCACAAGGTATAGCAATCAGCACCAGCATTTT
CASSLEAGPTRYSNQHQHF
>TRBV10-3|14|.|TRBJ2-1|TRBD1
TGTGCCATCAGTGATGCGGACAGGGGGAATGAGCAGTTCTTC
CAISDADRGNEQFF
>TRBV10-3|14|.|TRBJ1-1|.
TGTGCCATCAGTGTGGGGGGGTCGTGGCCTGAAGCTTTCTTT
CAISVGGSWPEAFF
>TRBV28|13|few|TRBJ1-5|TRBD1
TGTGCCAGCAGAGACAGGGCAAATCAGCCCCAGCATTTT
CASRDRANQPQHF
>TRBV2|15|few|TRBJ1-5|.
TGTGCCAGCAGTGTGACCGGTTATAGCAATCAGCCCCAGCATTTT
CASSVTGYSNQPQHF
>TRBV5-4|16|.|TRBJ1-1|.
TGTGCCAGCAGCCCTGAGGGGTCAGGGGCTACCACTGAAGCTTTCTTT
CASSPEGSGATTEAFF
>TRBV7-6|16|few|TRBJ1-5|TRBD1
TGTGCCAGCAGCTCCCAGAAGACAGGGGGCAATCAGCCCCAGCATTTT
CASSSQKTGGNQPQHF
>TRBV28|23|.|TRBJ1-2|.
TGTGCCAGCAGTTTATTAGTTCGTAGTGCCACAGGGAGGTGGTTAAACCCTGTGCAAGGCTACACCTTC
CASSLLVRSATGRWLNPVQGYTF
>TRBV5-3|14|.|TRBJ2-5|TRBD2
TGTGCCAGCGGCACAGCGGGGGCCGGAGAGACCCAGTACTTC
CASGTAGAGETQYF
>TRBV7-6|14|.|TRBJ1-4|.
TGTGCCAGCGGACGACTACCAACTAATGAAAAACTGTTTTTT
CASGRLPTNEKLFF
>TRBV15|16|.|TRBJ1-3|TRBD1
TGTGCCACCAGCCGTCCGGGACAGGGTGCCGGAAACACCATATATTTT
CATSRPGQGAGNTIYF
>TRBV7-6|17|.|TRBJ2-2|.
TGTGCCAGCAGCGGGGAAAGGGGCCCGAAGAACACCGGGGAGCTGTTTTTT
CASSGERGPKNTGELFF
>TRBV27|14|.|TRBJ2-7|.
TGTGCCAGCAGTTCGCGGGACAGCATCCCCGAGCAGTACTTC
CASSSRDSIPEQYF
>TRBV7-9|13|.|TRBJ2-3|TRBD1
TGTGCCAGCAGCCGGACAGGGCCAGATACGCAGTATTTT
CASSRTGPDTQYF
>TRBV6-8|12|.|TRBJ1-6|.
TGTGCCAGCAGTTACGGGGAATCACCCCTCCACTTT
CASSYGESPLHF
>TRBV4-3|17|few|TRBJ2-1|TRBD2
TGCGCCAGCAGCCAAGGATCTAGCGGGGGGGCTTCTGATGAGCAGTTCTTC
CASSQGSSGGASDEQFF
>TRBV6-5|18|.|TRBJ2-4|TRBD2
TGTGCCAGCAGTCAAACTAGCGGGGGGGCCGAGGTCAAAAACATTCAGTACTTC
CASSQTSGGAEVKNIQYF
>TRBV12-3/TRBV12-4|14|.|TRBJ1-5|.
TGTGCCAGCAGTCGGGATAAGGGCAATCAGCCCCAGCATTTT
CASSRDKGNQPQHF
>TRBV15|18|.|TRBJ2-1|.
TGTGCCACCAGCAGAGATAATTGGAATCGGGGTACCTACAATGAGCAGTTCTTC
CATSRDNWNRGTYNEQFF
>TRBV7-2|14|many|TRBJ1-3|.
TGTGCCAGCAGCTTAGAGGGGCACCGTAGCACCATATATTTT
CASSLEGHRSTIYF
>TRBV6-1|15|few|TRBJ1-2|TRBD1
TGTGCCAGCAGTGAAAGGGACAGACCCCTCTATGGCTACACCTTC
CASSERDRPLYGYTF
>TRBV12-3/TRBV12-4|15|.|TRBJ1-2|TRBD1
TGTGCCAGGAGCCGCACAGGGGGCCAAGGCCATGGCTACACCTTC
CARSRTGGQGHGYTF